This T cell receptor (beta chain) derives from a study of OX40 agonist ivuxolimab in advanced cancers. Overall study context: The dose-escalation cohort had hepatocellular carcinoma, melanoma, renal cell or head and neck cancer. Two patients with cutaneous melanoma and one with hepatocellular carcinoma, three in total, showed partial responses.

Concerning this clone itself: Its antigen remains unidentified.

Study-wide results and limits: Clonal expansion was seen in CD4+ and CD8+ blood T cells by week 6 at 0.1 to 3.0 mg/kg. Among expanded peripheral T cells, antigen specificity went undetermined.

Profiled with immunoSEQ multiplex PCR; TCRdb holds only in-frame clones, not every one. Seen here are 10,000 to 15,000 clones, about 75% observed once, and the top ten hold 25% to 30%. The receptor was isolated from an adult with an advanced solid tumor such as melanoma, head and neck, liver or kidney cancer. Source: CD4+ or CD8+ T cells sorted from blood, taken in a trial of the OX40 agonist ivuxolimab.

CDR3 bases: TGTGCCAGTAGTAGAGACAGGGGGCATGGTCAGCCCCAGCATTTT. This sequence encodes CASSRDRGHGQPQHF. The V and J genes are TRBV19 and TRBJ1-5, with 10 bases identical to TRBD1. With 4 bases clipped from V and 6 bases from J, the junction kept 6 bases outside the gene matches. Germline V gene data show CDR1 as LNHDA and CDR2 as SQIVND (reference sequence). The CDR3 runs 15 residues.